These 18 T cell receptor beta chains were sequenced from one sample in a study of blood T cell repertoires in COVID-19. Sequencing used immunoSEQ multiplex PCR; TCRdb keeps in-frame clones, though not all of them. The sample records 200,000 or so clones, roughly three quarters being singletons. The material sequenced was peripheral blood. All receptors come from a man between 60 and 75 years old with active or convalescent COVID-19.

CDR3: CASSSGPSYEQYF. Written as DNA, the CDR3 is TGTGCCAGCTCCTCCGGTCCCTCCTACGAGCAGTACTTC. The chain recombines TRBV6-5 with TRBJ2-7; D gene unclear. The CDR3 loop spans 13 amino acids. Germline CDR1 reads MNHEY; CDR2 reads SVGAGI. The V gene lost 8 bases and the J gene lost 0 bases, with 11 bases spanning the gap.

This chain joins TRBV5-5 and TRBJ1-2; D gene unclear. The germline V and J ends were trimmed by 5 bases and 0 bases, with 11 bases remaining between them. Germline V lookup: CDR1 SGHKS, CDR2 YYEKEE (reference sequence). The CDR3 length is 14 residues. The CDR3 DNA is TGTGCCAGCAGTCTAACCATTCCTAACTATGGCTACACCTTC. Its protein product is CASSLTIPNYGYTF.

The chain couples TRBV5-1 to TRBJ2-1; 10 bases are shared with TRBD2. This CDR3 spans 16 amino acids. After removal of 4 bases from V and 4 bases from J, the junction contained 8 bases not matched to a gene. Germline lookup yields CDR1 SGHRS and CDR2 YFSETQ. The DNA for the CDR3 is TGCGCCAGCAGCCTCCCGGGACTAGCGACTTACAATGAGCAGTTCTTC. Translated: CASSLPGLATYNEQFF.

This chain's CDR3 is CASRPRGGPYGYTF. Written as DNA, the CDR3 is TGTGCCAGCAGGCCTAGGGGGGGGCCCTATGGCTACACCTTC. The rearrangement uses TRBV5-4 and TRBJ1-2, with D possibly TRBD1 on 6 matching bases. In germline, CDR1 is SGHNT, CDR2 YYREEE (reference sequence). Trimming left V 5 bases short and J 4 bases short, with 15 bases between. The CDR3 is 14 residues long. Full variable domain (missing parts from reference TRBV5-4 and TRBJ1-2): ETGVTQSPTHLIKTRGQQVTLRCSSQSGHNTVSWYQQALGQGPQFIFQYYREEENGRGNFPPRFSGLQFPNYSSELNVNALELDDSALYLCASRPRGGPYGYTFGSGTRLTVV.

The chain is built from TRBV6-6 and TRBJ1-2; D remains ambiguous. The CDR3 extends over 11 amino acids. From germline, CDR1 is MNHNY and CDR2 SVGAGI (reference sequence). Trimming cost V 5 bases and J 9 bases, with 10 bases left between them. The DNA of the CDR3 is TGTGCCAGCAGTCTTTACGACAGCTACACCTTC. It specifies CASSLYDSYTF.

This clone has just one count. The chain combines TRBV10-3 with TRBJ2-3, with 9 bases matching TRBD2. After removal of 4 bases from V and 3 bases from J, the junction contained 5 bases not matched to a gene. CDR1 is ENHRY, CDR2 SYGVKD, per germline. The CDR3 has 15 residues. This chain's CDR3 is CAISGGSGSTDTQYF. CDR3 nucleotides: TGTGCCATCAGTGGGGGTAGCGGGAGTACAGATACGCAGTATTTT.

This clone was recorded many times. The chain employs TRBV9 and TRBJ1-1, with D possibly being TRBD1 (6 bases). CDR1 and CDR2 (germline): SGDLS, YYNGEE. The CDR3 is 15 residues long. Trimming took off 3 bases at V and 1 base at J, with 13 bases between the two ends. The CDR3 spells CASSAFDRRNTEAFF. DNA of the CDR3: TGTGCCAGCAGCGCCTTTGACAGGCGGAACACTGAAGCTTTCTTT.

The chain recombines TRBV4-3 with TRBJ2-7; 7 nucleotides match TRBD1. The CDR3 has 16 amino acids. Germline lookup yields CDR1 LGHNA and CDR2 YSLEER. J lost 2 bases, V lost 1 base, and 8 bases had no gene match. As DNA, the CDR3 is TGCGCCAGCAGCCAAGTCGGGTGGCAGGGGGCCTACGAGCAGTACTTC. This translates into CASSQVGWQGAYEQYF.

J is TRBJ2-7 and V is TRBV9, with D perhaps TRBD2 (5 bases). Germline CDR1 and CDR2: SGDLS and YYNGEE. V lost 7 bases and J 5 bases, leaving 22 bases between the germline ends. This CDR3 is 15 amino acids long. The CDR3 here is CASSRFLTEDHEQYF. For the CDR3, the DNA is TGTGCCAGCTCCCGCTTCCTGACGGAGGACCACGAGCAGTACTTC.

The V and J genes are TRBV10-1 and TRBJ2-1, with 16 positions matching TRBD2. Germline CDR1 and CDR2: WNHNN and SYGVQD (reference sequence). This CDR3 region has 21 residues. V shed 2 bases, J shed 3 bases, and the junction held 13 bases outside the gene matches. CDR3 region: CASSEDNRGLAGGPYYNEQFF. DNA of the CDR3: TGCGCCAGCAGTGAGGACAATCGGGGACTAGCGGGAGGGCCGTACTACAATGAGCAGTTCTTC.

This clone was seen a few times. The V and J genes are TRBV5-1 and TRBJ1-2; possibly TRBD1 for D (6 bases). The CDR3 covers 12 residues. Germline V gene lookup returns CDR1 SGHRS and CDR2 YFSETQ. The germline V and J ends were trimmed by 4 bases and 7 bases, with 11 bases remaining between them. The CDR3, as DNA: TGCGCCAGCAGCCCAGTCAGGGGTGGCTACACCTTC. It codes for CASSPVRGGYTF.

This chain uses TRBV7-2 with TRBJ1-5, with 9 bases identical to TRBD1. V dropped 5 bases and J dropped 7; count of bases not matched to a gene: 6. The CDR3 is 14 amino acids. CDR1 and CDR2 from the germline V gene are SGHTA and FQGNSA. CDR3 in DNA: TGTGCCAGCAGCCCCCGGACAGGGGAACAGCCCCAGCATTTT. It is translated as CASSPRTGEQPQHF.

The J gene is TRBJ2-2, the V gene TRBV7-3, with 7 bases matching TRBD2. Germline loops: CDR1 SGHTA, CDR2 FQGTGA. The CDR3 covers 21 residues. Trimming took 1 base from V and 2 from J; bases not matched to a gene: 19. In nucleotides, the CDR3 is TGTGCCAGCAGCTTAATCGGTCCCAATTGGGCCAGCGGGGTAAACACCGGGGAGCTGTTTTTT. Protein sequence: CASSLIGPNWASGVNTGELFF.

The V and J genes are TRBV19 and TRBJ1-1; the D is unclear. The CDR3 contains 14 residues. Germline loops: CDR1 LNHDA, CDR2 SQIVND (reference sequence). The V end lost 5 bases, the J end lost 0 bases, and 10 bases lay between the germline ends. The CDR3 DNA reads TGTGCCAGTAGTGCGACTTCATTGAACACTGAAGCTTTCTTT. Amino acids: CASSATSLNTEAFF.

The chain recombines TRBV10-3 with TRBJ2-7; 7 bases are a match to TRBD1. Germline-derived CDR1 and CDR2 are ENHRY and SYGVKD. Germline trimming cut 5 bases from V and 5 bases from J; bases unmatched to any gene: 6. This CDR3 comprises 13 residues. The CDR3: CAISLNRGDEQYF. The CDR3 DNA sequence: TGTGCCATCAGTCTCAACAGGGGCGACGAGCAGTACTTC.

The chain recombines TRBV27 with TRBJ1-2; D gene uncertain. The CDR3 sequence is 13 residues long. Trimming took off 7 bases at V and 8 bases at J, with 17 bases between the two ends. Germline CDR1 is MNHEY and CDR2 is SMNVEV (reference sequence). CDR3 sequence reads: CASKYRSRQGYTF. CDR3 nucleotide sequence: TGTGCCAGCAAGTACCGTAGCCGCCAGGGCTACACCTTC.

The genes are TRBV28 and TRBJ2-7, with 8 positions matching TRBD1. J was trimmed by 2 bases and V by 8 bases; bases with no gene match: 8. The CDR3 runs to 14 residues. The germline V gene encodes CDR1 MDHEN and CDR2 SYDVKM. CDR3 in DNA: TGTGCCAGCCCTTGGGACAGGCCGACCTACGAGCAGTACTTC. Translated: CASPWDRPTYEQYF.

The V and J genes are TRBV5-1 and TRBJ2-7; 9 bases line up with TRBD2. CDR3 length: 14 amino acids. Germline V gene sequence: CDR1 SGHRS, CDR2 YFSETQ. The J segment lost 4 bases and the V segment lost 0 bases, leaving 2 bases of the junction unmatched. The CDR3 DNA follows: TGCGCCAGCAGCTTGGCTAGCGGGAAATACGAGCAGTACTTC. This codes for CASSLASGKYEQYF.